This T cell receptor beta chain was retrieved from a study of T cell clonotyping in hematopoietic cell transplantation. The assay was immunoSEQ multiplex PCR, and TCRdb's table has in-frame clones only and misses some. The sample holds 29,000 or so clones, around 90% seen once. V was clipped by 7 bases and J by 0 bases, with 10 bases between them. This CDR3 has 14 residues. Germline CDR1 is LNHDA and CDR2 is SQIVND (reference sequence). Study-wide results and limits: After transplant, recipient diversity fell while pathologically expanded clonotypes grew through day 180.

In the case of this clone: Antigen: not known.

Sequenced material: PBMCs, taken 100 days after allogeneic stem cell transplant. The TCR comes from a female patient in her 50s who had an allogeneic stem cell transplant from a related donor, so the T cells may come from the graft donor. Some clones in this sample may be carry-over from other donors' samples. This chain joins TRBV19 and TRBJ1-5; D unclear. CDR3 region: CASKDRGSNQPQHF. CDR3 nucleotides: TGTGCCAGTAAAGATCGGGGTAGCAATCAGCCCCAGCATTTT.